This TCR beta chain stems from a study of T cell changes during pregnancy in multiple sclerosis. The table came from immunoSEQ multiplex PCR; TCRdb's copy has only in-frame clones and leaves some out. The sample holds fewer than 40,000 clones, about nine tenths seen once. J was trimmed by 2 bases and V by 3 bases; bases with no gene match: 6. The germline V gene has CDR1 MNHEY and CDR2 SMNVEV (reference sequence). The length of the CDR3 is 16 residues. V is TRBV27 and J is TRBJ2-3; the match to TRBD2 covers 9 bases. The clonotype comes from a female donor with multiple sclerosis, enrolled in a pregnancy study. The sequences come from CD8+ T cells from peripheral blood mononuclear cells, collected in the first trimester of pregnancy. This CDR3 reads CASSLGIAGDTDTQYF. The CDR3 coding sequence is TGTGCCAGCAGTTTGGGGATAGCGGGGGACACAGATACGCAGTATTTT.